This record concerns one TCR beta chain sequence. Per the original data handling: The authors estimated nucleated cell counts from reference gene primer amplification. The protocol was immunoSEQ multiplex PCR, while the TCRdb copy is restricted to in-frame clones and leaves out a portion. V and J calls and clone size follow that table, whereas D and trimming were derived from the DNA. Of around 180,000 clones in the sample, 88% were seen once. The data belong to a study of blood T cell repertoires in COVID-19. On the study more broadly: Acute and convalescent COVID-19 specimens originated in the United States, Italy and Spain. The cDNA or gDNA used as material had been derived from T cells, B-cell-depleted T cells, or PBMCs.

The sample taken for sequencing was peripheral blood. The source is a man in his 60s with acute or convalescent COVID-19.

The CDR3 reads CASSPPGQAQETQYF. The CDR3 DNA reads as TGCGCCAGCAGCCCCCCTGGACAGGCACAAGAGACCCAGTACTTC. The rearrangement joins TRBV5-1 to TRBJ2-5; 7 bases align to TRBD1. CDR3 length: 15 residues. The junction had 8 bases not matched to a gene; V was cut back by 4 bases and J by 2 bases. Looked up from germline, CDR1 is SGHRS and CDR2 is YFSETQ.